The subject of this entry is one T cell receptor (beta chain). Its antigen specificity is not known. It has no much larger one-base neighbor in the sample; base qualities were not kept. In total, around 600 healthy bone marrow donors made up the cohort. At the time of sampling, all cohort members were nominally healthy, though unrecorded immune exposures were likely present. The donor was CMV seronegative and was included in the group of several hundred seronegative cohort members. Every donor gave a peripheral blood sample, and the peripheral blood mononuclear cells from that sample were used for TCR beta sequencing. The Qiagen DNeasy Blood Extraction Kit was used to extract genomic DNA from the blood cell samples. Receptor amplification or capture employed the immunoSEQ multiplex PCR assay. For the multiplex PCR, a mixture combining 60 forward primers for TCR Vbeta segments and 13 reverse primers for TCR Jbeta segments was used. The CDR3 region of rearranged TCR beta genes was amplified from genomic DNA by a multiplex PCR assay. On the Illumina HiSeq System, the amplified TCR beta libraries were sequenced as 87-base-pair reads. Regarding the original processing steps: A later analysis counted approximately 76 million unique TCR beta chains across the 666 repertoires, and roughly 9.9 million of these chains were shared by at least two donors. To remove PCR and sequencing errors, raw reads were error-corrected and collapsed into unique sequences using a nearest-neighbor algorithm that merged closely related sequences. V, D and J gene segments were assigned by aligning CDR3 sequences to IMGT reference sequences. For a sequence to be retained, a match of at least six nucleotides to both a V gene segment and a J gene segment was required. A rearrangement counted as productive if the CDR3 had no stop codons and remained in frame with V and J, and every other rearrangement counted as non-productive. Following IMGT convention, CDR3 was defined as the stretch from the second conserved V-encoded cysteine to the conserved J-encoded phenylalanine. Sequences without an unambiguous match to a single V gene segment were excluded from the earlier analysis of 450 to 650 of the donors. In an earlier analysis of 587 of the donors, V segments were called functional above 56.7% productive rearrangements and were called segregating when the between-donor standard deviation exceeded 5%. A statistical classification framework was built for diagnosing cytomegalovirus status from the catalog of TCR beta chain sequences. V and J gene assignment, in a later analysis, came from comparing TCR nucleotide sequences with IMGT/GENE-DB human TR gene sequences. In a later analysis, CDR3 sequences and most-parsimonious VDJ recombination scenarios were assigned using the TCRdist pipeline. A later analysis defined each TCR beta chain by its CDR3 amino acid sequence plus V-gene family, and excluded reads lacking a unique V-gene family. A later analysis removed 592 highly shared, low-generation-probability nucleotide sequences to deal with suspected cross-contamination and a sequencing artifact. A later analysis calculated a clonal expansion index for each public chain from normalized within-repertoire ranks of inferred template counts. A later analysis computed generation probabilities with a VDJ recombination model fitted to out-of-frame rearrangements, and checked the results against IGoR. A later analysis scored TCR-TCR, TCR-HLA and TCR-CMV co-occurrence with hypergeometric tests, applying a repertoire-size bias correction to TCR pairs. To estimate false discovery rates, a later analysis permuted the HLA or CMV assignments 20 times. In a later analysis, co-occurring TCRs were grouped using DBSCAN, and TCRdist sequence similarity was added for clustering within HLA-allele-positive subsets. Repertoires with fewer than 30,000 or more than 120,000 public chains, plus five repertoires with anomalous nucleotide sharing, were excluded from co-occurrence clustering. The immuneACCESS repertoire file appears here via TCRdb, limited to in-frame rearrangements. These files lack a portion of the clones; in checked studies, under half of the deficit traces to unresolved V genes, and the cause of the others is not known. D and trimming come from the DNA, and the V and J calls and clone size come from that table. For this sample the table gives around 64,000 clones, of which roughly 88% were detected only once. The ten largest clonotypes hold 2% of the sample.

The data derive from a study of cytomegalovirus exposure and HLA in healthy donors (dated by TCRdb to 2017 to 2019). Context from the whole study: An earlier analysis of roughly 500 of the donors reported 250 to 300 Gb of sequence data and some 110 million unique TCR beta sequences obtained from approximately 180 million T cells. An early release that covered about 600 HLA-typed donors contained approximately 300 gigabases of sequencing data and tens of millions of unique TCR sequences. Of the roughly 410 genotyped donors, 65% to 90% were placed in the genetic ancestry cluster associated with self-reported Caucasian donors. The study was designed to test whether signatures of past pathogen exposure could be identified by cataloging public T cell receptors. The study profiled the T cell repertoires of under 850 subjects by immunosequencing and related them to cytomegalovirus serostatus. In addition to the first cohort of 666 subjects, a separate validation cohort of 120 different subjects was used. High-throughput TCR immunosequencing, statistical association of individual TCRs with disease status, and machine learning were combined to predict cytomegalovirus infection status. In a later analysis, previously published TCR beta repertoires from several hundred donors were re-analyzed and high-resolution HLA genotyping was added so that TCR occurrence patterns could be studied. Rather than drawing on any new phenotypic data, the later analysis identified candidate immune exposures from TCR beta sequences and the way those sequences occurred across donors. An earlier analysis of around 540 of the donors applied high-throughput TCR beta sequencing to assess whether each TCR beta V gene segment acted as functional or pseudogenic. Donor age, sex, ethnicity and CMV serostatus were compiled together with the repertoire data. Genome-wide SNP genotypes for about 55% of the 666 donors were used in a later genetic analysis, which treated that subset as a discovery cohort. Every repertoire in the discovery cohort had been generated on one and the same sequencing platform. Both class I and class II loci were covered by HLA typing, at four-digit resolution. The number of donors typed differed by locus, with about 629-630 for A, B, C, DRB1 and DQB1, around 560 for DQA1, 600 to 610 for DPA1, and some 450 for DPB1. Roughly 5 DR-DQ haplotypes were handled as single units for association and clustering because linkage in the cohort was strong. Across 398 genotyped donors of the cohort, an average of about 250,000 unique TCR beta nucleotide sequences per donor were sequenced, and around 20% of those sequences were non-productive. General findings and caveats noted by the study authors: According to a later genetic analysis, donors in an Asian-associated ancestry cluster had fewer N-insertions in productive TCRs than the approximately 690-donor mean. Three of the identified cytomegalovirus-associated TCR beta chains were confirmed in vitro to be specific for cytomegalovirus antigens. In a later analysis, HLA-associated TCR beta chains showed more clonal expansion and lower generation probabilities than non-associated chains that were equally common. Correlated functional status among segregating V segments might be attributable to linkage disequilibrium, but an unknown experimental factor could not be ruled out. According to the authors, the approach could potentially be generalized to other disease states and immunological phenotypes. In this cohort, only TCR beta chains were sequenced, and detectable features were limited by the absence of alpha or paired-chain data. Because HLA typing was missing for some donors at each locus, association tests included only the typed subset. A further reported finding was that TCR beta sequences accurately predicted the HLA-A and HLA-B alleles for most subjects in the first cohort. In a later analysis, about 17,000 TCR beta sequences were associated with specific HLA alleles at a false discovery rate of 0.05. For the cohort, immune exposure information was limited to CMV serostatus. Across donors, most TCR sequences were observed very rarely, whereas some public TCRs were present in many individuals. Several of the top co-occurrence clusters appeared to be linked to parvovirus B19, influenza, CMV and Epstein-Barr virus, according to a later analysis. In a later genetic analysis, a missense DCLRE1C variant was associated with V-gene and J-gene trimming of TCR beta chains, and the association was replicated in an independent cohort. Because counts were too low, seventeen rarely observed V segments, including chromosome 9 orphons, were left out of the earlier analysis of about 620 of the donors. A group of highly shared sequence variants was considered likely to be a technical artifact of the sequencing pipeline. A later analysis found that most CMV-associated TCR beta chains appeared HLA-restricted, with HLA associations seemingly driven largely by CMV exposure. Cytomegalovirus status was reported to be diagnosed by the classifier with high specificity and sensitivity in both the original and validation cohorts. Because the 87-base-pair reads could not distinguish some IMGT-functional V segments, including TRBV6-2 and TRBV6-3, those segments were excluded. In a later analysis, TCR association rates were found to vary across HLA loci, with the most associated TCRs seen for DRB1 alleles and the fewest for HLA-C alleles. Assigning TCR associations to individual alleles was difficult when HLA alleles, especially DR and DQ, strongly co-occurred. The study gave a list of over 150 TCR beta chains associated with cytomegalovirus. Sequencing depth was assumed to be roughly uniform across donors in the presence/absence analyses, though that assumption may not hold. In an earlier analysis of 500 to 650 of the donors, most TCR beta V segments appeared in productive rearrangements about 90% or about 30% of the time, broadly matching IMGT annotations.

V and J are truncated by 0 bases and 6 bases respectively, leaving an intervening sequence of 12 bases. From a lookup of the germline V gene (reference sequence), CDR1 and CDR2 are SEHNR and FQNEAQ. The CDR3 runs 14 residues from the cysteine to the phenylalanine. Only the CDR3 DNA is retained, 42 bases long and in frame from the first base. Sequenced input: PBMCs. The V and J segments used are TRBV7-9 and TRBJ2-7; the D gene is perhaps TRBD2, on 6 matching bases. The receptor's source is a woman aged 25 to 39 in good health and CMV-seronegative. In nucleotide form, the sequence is TGTGCCAGCAGCTTAGCCGGGAGTGGAACCGAGCAGTACTTC. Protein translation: CASSLAGSGTEQYF.